The 10 T cell receptor beta chains reported below all come from one sample, sequenced in a study of blood T cell repertoires in COVID-19. Only in-frame clones appear in the TCRdb table, and some are missing; sequencing was by immunoSEQ multiplex PCR. This table holds 57,000 or so clones, over 75% found once. What was sequenced was peripheral blood. These receptors all come from a man aged 55-75 years with acute or convalescent COVID-19.

The chain employs TRBV18 and TRBJ2-1; 9 bases are shared with TRBD1. This CDR3 comprises 16 residues. Per the germline V gene, CDR1 is KGHSH and CDR2 is LQKENI. Germline trimming cut 0 bases from V and 9 bases from J; bases unmatched to any gene: 9. CDR3 residues: CASSPPLGTGYFEQFF. CDR3 DNA: TGTGCCAGCTCACCACCTCTCGGGACAGGGTACTTTGAGCAGTTCTTC.

Notes on this clone: An end of the junction differs from the germline gene, which may be a read error. This chain's CDR3 is CASSIRAGGEQRNAEAFF. CDR3 DNA: TGTGCCAGTAGTATAAGGGCAGGGGGCGAACAGCGGAACGCTGAAGCTTTCTTT. The chain links TRBV19 to TRBJ1-1, with 8 bases that match TRBD1. This CDR3 is 18 amino acids long. The V gene's germline CDR1 is LNHDA and CDR2 SQIVND (reference sequence).

V gene TRBV28 combines with J gene TRBJ2-3; tentatively, D is TRBD2 (6 bases). This CDR3 is 15 amino acids long. V dropped 5 bases and J dropped 2 bases, with 14 bases sitting between them. Per germline, CDR1 MDHEN and CDR2 SYDVKM. CDR3 region: CASSAPGTHTDTQYF. The CDR3, as DNA: TGTGCCAGCAGTGCCCCCGGGACTCACACAGATACGCAGTATTTT. Full variable domain (rest looked up from reference TRBV28 and TRBJ2-3): DVKVTQSSRYLVKRTGEKVFLECVQDMDHENMFWYRQDPGLGLRLIYFSYDVKMKEKGDIPEGYSVSREKKERFSLILESASTNQTSMYLCASSAPGTHTDTQYFGPGTRLTVL.

V and J are TRBV9 and TRBJ2-1; D perhaps matches TRBD2 (6 bases). Germline CDR1 SGDLS, CDR2 YYNGEE. The CDR3 has 14 amino acids. V was clipped by 5 bases and J by 1 base, with 10 bases between them. CDR3 region: CASSHGTSYNEQFF. The CDR3 bases are TGTGCCAGCAGTCATGGGACTTCCTACAATGAGCAGTTCTTC.

V is TRBV25-1 and J is TRBJ2-1; 7 bases align to TRBD2. Germline CDR1 MGHDK, CDR2 SYGVNS. V lost 6 bases and J lost 8; bases outside the gene matches: 10. The CDR3 extends over 14 amino acids. The CDR3 region has the DNA TGTGCCAGCAGAGGCGGGAGTCCCTCGGATGAGCAGTTCTTC. This translates into CASRGGSPSDEQFF.

The chain combines TRBV7-5 with TRBJ1-6; the D segment call TRBD1 is taken from the table without a DNA check. TRBV7-5 is deemed a pseudogene. The CDR3 totals 14 residues. The CDR3 bases are TGTGCCAGACCCCCCGGCAGGGGGAATTCACCCCTCCACTTT. Protein sequence: CARPPGRGNSPLHF.

J is TRBJ2-7 and V is TRBV5-6; TRBD2 matches 7 bases. CDR3 length equals 14 residues. Germline CDR1 SGHDT, CDR2 YYEEEE. J lost 3 bases, V lost 1 base, and 4 bases had no gene match. The CDR3 loop reads CASSLWGGYYEQYF. In DNA, the CDR3 is TGTGCCAGCAGCTTGTGGGGGGGTTACTACGAGCAGTACTTC.

The chain has TRBV30 and TRBJ1-4; D possibly corresponds to TRBD1 (6 bases). From germline, CDR1 is GTSNPN and CDR2 SVGIG (reference sequence). V lost 0 bases to trimming and J lost 7 bases, with 15 bases between them. This CDR3 has 15 residues. The CDR3 spells CAWSVMGGGGEKLFF. The CDR3 DNA reads as TGTGCCTGGAGTGTAATGGGAGGGGGAGGTGAAAAACTGTTTTTT.

This chain joins TRBV25-1 and TRBJ2-5; D uncertain. There are 11 residues in the CDR3. The germline V and J ends were trimmed by 7 bases and 5 bases, with 8 bases remaining between them. The germline V gene encodes CDR1 MGHDK and CDR2 SYGVNS. The CDR3 coding sequence is TGTGCCAGCACCCTAAGTGAGACCCAGTACTTC. This translates into CASTLSETQYF. Together with reference TRBV25-1 and TRBJ2-5, the CDR3 gives the full variable domain: EADIYQTPRYLVIGTGKKITLECSQTMGHDKMYWYQQDPGMELHLIHYSYGVNSTEKGDLSSESTVSRIRTEHFPLTLESARPSHTSQYLCASTLSETQYFGPGTRLLVL.

The chain links TRBV28 to TRBJ2-7; 7 bases are a match to TRBD2. V lost 7 bases, J lost 4 bases, and 10 bases stayed unmatched. CDR3 size: 14 residues. Germline V lookup: CDR1 MDHEN, CDR2 SYDVKM. The CDR3 is CASTRRTSNYEQYF. CDR3 DNA: TGTGCCAGCACCCGACGGACTAGTAATTACGAGCAGTACTTC.